This T cell receptor (beta chain) originates from a study of blood T cell repertoires in COVID-19. Whole-study context: Samples came from the United States, Italy and Spain, spanning acute and convalescent COVID-19. In each case, the material was cDNA or gDNA derived from T cells, B-cell-depleted T cells, or PBMCs.

The CDR3 is 16 residues long. V lost 1 base and J 0 bases, leaving 13 bases between the germline ends. The germline gives CDR1 SGHTA, CDR2 FQGNSA. Authors' data handling: Estimated nucleated cell counts came from reference gene primer amplification. TCRdb's copy holds only in-frame clones and misses some; the assay was immunoSEQ multiplex PCR. That table is the source of V, J and clone size, and D and trimming were worked out from the DNA. The sample lists approximately 110,000 clones, 69% occurring once. The gene calls are TRBV7-2 and TRBJ2-7, with D hard to call. Sequenced material: peripheral blood. This clonotype originated in a man at least 80 years old with acute or convalescent COVID-19. CDR3 region: CASSLGGSISSYEQYF. The CDR3 DNA is TGTGCCAGCAGCTTAGGAGGCTCGATCAGCTCCTACGAGCAGTACTTC.